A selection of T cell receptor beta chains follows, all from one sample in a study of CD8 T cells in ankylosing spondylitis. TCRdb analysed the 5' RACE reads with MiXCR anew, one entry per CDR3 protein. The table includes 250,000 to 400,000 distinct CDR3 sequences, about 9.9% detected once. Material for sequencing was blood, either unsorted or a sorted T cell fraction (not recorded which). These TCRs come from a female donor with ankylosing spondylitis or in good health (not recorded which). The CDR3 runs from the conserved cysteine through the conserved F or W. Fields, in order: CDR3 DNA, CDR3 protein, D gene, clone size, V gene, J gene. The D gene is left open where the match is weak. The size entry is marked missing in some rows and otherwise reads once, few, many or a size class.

TGCGCCAGCAGCTTGCGGGACGGCAGGAACACTGAAGCTTTCTTT,CASSLRDGRNTEAFF,-,few,TRBV5-1,TRBJ1-1
TGTGCCAGCAGCTTGGGAAGCGGGACCCGACGCTCCTACGAGCAGTACTTC,CASSLGSGTRRSYEQYF,TRBD2,many,TRBV7-2,TRBJ2-7
TGTGCCAGCAGCCAACCTAGCGAGGAGACCCAGTACTTC,CASSQPSEETQYF,-,-,TRBV4-2,TRBJ2-5
TGTGCCAGCAGACCTCCTGGGTCGGCTGGAAACACCATATATTTT,CASRPPGSAGNTIYF,-,many,TRBV6-5,TRBJ1-3
TGCGCCAGCAGCTTGGCCGGGACAGGGCCTGGAAACACCATATATTTT,CASSLAGTGPGNTIYF,TRBD1,-,TRBV5-1,TRBJ1-3
TGCGCCAGCAGCTTGGGACTGCCTCCGGGGGAGCAGTACTTC,CASSLGLPPGEQYF,-,-,TRBV5-1,TRBJ2-7
TGCAGCGCGGCCGGGACCACGTGGGGCACTGAAGCTTTCTTT,CSAAGTTWGTEAFF,-,many,TRBV29-1,TRBJ1-1
TGCGCCAGCTCCAGTGGAGCGGAAGAGACCCAGTACTTC,CASSSGAEETQYF,-,many,TRBV5-1,TRBJ2-5
TGCAGTGCTGGAGAGGGGGGCCGTATCCAAGAGACCCAGTACTTC,CSAGEGGRIQETQYF,-,few,TRBV20-1,TRBJ2-5
TGCAGTGCTAAACCGGGGGGATCCGGGGAGCTGTTTTTT,CSAKPGGSGELFF,TRBD2,many,TRBV20-1,TRBJ2-2
TGCGCCAGCAGCTTGAATGGAGGGGACACTGAAGCTTTCTTT,CASSLNGGDTEAFF,-,many,TRBV5-1,TRBJ1-1
TGTGCCATCTCCCGGGGCGGCCCACCCCTCCACTTT,CAISRGGPPLHF,-,many,TRBV10-3,TRBJ1-6
TGCGCCAGCAGCCAAGTCCCCAACTCCTACAATGAGCAGTTCTTC,CASSQVPNSYNEQFF,-,many,TRBV4-1,TRBJ2-1
TGCAGCGTTCCCCCCACCCCTGGACAGGGAGGGTACAATGAGCAGTTCTTC,CSVPPTPGQGGYNEQFF,-,many,TRBV29-1,TRBJ2-1
TGTGCCAGCAGCTCCCCGCCTAGCGGGAGTAGGAATGAGCAGTTCTTC,CASSSPPSGSRNEQFF,TRBD2,-,TRBV14,TRBJ2-1
TGTGCCAGCAGTTTATCGGGACTAGCCCGCGAGCAGTACTTC,CASSLSGLAREQYF,TRBD2,-,TRBV27,TRBJ2-7
TGTGCCAGCAGTTACTCGATGGGGGGCTCCTACAATGAGCAGTTCTTC,CASSYSMGGSYNEQFF,-,many,TRBV6-2/TRBV6-3,TRBJ2-1
TGTGCCAGCAGTTCCAGCCCGACTAGCTACGAGCAGTACTTC,CASSSSPTSYEQYF,-,-,TRBV6-5,TRBJ2-7
TGCAGCTCCAGGGTCCTGGCCAGAACTGAAGCTTTCTTT,CSSRVLARTEAFF,-,many,TRBV29-1,TRBJ1-1
TGCAGTGCCGATGGACTAGCGGGGCTTGAGCAGTACTTC,CSADGLAGLEQYF,TRBD2,many,TRBV20-1,TRBJ2-7
TGTGCCAGCCAGCAGGGAGTTGGGAACACTGAAGCTTTCTTT,CASQQGVGNTEAFF,-,many,TRBV6-1,TRBJ1-1
TGCGCCAGCAGCCCCGGAACCCTTAATGTCAATGAGCAGTTCTTC,CASSPGTLNVNEQFF,-,many,TRBV5-1,TRBJ2-1
TGCGCCAGCAGCCGTACTAGCGGCACAGATACGCAGTATTTT,CASSRTSGTDTQYF,TRBD2,many,TRBV5-1,TRBJ2-3
TGCGCCAGCCTTCGATCCCCGACAGGGGGTCTACCCTACAATGAGCAGTTCTTC,CASLRSPTGGLPYNEQFF,TRBD1,many,TRBV5-1,TRBJ2-1
TGTGCCAGCAGTCCCGTTCAGGGCTTAGGGAATTCACCCCTCCACTTT,CASSPVQGLGNSPLHF,-,many,TRBV12-3/TRBV12-4,TRBJ1-6
TGTGCCAGCAGTTTCGGTACGACTAGGGGGGGAAATGAGCAGTTCTTC,CASSFGTTRGGNEQFF,-,few,TRBV12-3/TRBV12-4,TRBJ2-1
TGCGCCAGCAGCCCGACCCTCAACAATGAGCAGTTCTTC,CASSPTLNNEQFF,-,many,TRBV5-1,TRBJ2-1
TGTGCCAGCTCACCGGGACTAGCGGGAGCGATGTTTGGGGATACGCAGTATTTT,CASSPGLAGAMFGDTQYF,TRBD2,many,TRBV18,TRBJ2-3
TGTGCCAGCAGCCATCAGGGAAACACCATATATTTT,CASSHQGNTIYF,-,-,TRBV5-6,TRBJ1-3
TGTGCCAGCAGTTTATACCGGGGGCGTCGGGGGGTAGCTTTCTTT,CASSLYRGRRGVAFF,-,many,TRBV28,TRBJ1-1
TGCAGTGCTAGAGGGGGGGGTAGGAATGAGCAGTTCTTC,CSARGGGRNEQFF,TRBD2,many,TRBV20-1,TRBJ2-1
TGCAGTGCTAGAGATCAAAGGACGGACTATGGCTACACCTTC,CSARDQRTDYGYTF,-,many,TRBV20-1,TRBJ1-2
TGTGCCAGCAGCCCGTCGACAGCTAGCTACGAGCAGTACTTC,CASSPSTASYEQYF,-,many,TRBV7-2,TRBJ2-7
TGTGCCAGCTCTAAAGGGACAGTCGCCAGAGGAGCTTTCTTT,CASSKGTVARGAFF,TRBD1,many,TRBV27,TRBJ1-1
TGCAGTTTTAAGGACGGGAGCTCTGGAAACACCATATATTTT,CSFKDGSSGNTIYF,-,few,TRBV29-1,TRBJ1-3
TGCAGTGCTAGTTTCTTGGGAGGGAACACAGATACGCAGTATTTT,CSASFLGGNTDTQYF,TRBD2,many,TRBV20-1,TRBJ2-3
TGTGCCAGCTCGGACCTTAGGGACCTGACAGCAACTAATGAAAAACTGTTTTTT,CASSDLRDLTATNEKLFF,-,few,TRBV18,TRBJ1-4
TGCGCCAGCAGCTTGACGACTAGTGCTTCTGACGAGCAGTACTTC,CASSLTTSASDEQYF,-,many,TRBV5-1,TRBJ2-7
TGTGCCAGCAGAACTTCGGGGGGCCGGGAGACCCAGTACTTC,CASRTSGGRETQYF,-,few,TRBV12-3/TRBV12-4,TRBJ2-5
TGTGCCAGCAGGGAATCGACTAGCTTCACCGGGGAGCTGTTTTTT,CASRESTSFTGELFF,TRBD2,many,TRBV6-1,TRBJ2-2
TGTGCCAGCTTCCAGGGTTCGGGGACTGAAGCTTTCTTT,CASFQGSGTEAFF,-,few,TRBV12-3/TRBV12-4,TRBJ1-1
TGTGCCAGCAGCGTAGCTGGAGAGACTGGGACAGGGGGCGGCGAGCAGTACTTC,CASSVAGETGTGGGEQYF,TRBD1,many,TRBV9,TRBJ2-7
TGTGCCAGCAGTTTCTCTAGCCCTCAAGAGACCCAGTACTTC,CASSFSSPQETQYF,-,many,TRBV12-3/TRBV12-4,TRBJ2-5
TGCGCCAGCAGCTTGATGGGCAGGGGGCAGGGTGGAGATACGCAGTATTTT,CASSLMGRGQGGDTQYF,TRBD1,many,TRBV5-1,TRBJ2-3
TGCAGTGCTACCCCACGGGGCTGGAACTATGGCTACACCTTC,CSATPRGWNYGYTF,-,many,TRBV20-1,TRBJ1-2
TGTGCCAGCAGCTTTTCCAGGGACCCGAGGGAAAAACTGTTTTTT,CASSFSRDPREKLFF,-,many,TRBV5-6,TRBJ1-4
TGCAGTGCTCATTGGCGGGAGTCCTACAATGAGCAGTTCTTC,CSAHWRESYNEQFF,TRBD2,many,TRBV20-1,TRBJ2-1
TGTGCCAGCAGCTGGGGACTAGCGGGGTTTGGCACAGATACGCAGTATTTT,CASSWGLAGFGTDTQYF,TRBD2,many,TRBV7-2,TRBJ2-3
TGTGCCAGCAGCTTGGGACCCCTCCTGGGGGAGACCCAGTACTTC,CASSLGPLLGETQYF,-,few,TRBV5-5,TRBJ2-5
TGTGCCAGCAGCACAGGGGGGAGCTCCTACAATGAGCAGTTCTTC,CASSTGGSSYNEQFF,TRBD1,many,TRBV5-6,TRBJ2-1
TGCAGTGCTCCCCCTGGGTGGACTCGCTATGAGCAGTTCTTC,CSAPPGWTRYEQFF,-,-,TRBV20-1,TRBJ2-1
TGTGCCAGCAGTTTGGGGAGGAGTAGACACGAGCAGTACTTC,CASSLGRSRHEQYF,-,-,TRBV27,TRBJ2-7
TGCAGTGCTCCAAATAACCCCGGGACAGGGGGGTACGAGCAGTACTTC,CSAPNNPGTGGYEQYF,TRBD1,few,TRBV20-1,TRBJ2-7
TGTGCCAGCAGCTTAGGACTAGCGGGCTTAGGGCATGAGCAGTTCTTC,CASSLGLAGLGHEQFF,TRBD2,many,TRBV7-2,TRBJ2-1
TGTGCCAGCAGCTCCTTAACACACAGGGTGAGGTACGAGCAGTACTTC,CASSSLTHRVRYEQYF,-,many,TRBV5-6,TRBJ2-7
TGTGCCAGCAGCTTAGCCCCGCGCGGGAGAAGCGAGCAGTACTTC,CASSLAPRGRSEQYF,TRBD2,few,TRBV7-2,TRBJ2-7
TGCGCCAGCAGCACCGCTAGCGGAGCACACACCGGGGAGCTGTTTTTT,CASSTASGAHTGELFF,TRBD2,many,TRBV5-1,TRBJ2-2
TGCAGTGCTACGGGAGATTATAAAAACATTCAGTACTTC,CSATGDYKNIQYF,-,many,TRBV20-1,TRBJ2-4